This TCR beta chain comes out of a study of T cells after yellow fever vaccination (dated by TCRdb to between 2017 and 2020). Background for the entire study: Libraries from fractions with low cell numbers were prepared with the SMART-Seq v4 Ultra Low Input RNA kit. Blood was collected at multiple timepoints before and after primary and secondary immunization, and bulk PBMC replicates and cell subsets were isolated. To follow T-cell clones before and after primary and booster YFV17D yellow fever vaccination, bulk TCR alpha and beta repertoires were sequenced over time. The cohort comprised two healthy male donors, one aged 18 to 30 and one aged 30 to 39 years. Broad study findings and their caveats: Because only two donors were included in the study, the extent to which the findings can be generalized is limited. A small fraction of clonotypes showed up in both the CD4 and CD8 compartments, probably as a result of convergent recombination. Because abundant contaminating clonotypes from the bulk population could be contained in FACS-sorted repertoires, computational filtering was required. After the booster, most of the clones that had expanded following primary vaccination were detected again (just under 97% of CD4 and more than 85% of CD8), which suggests that memory was broadly maintained. Compared with the primary T-cell response, the secondary T-cell response was faster but weaker, reaching its peak on day 5 rather than on day 15.

Read against the paper, the sample's treatment or condition label means: live attenuated yellow fever vaccine strain. At every blood-draw timepoint, two biological replicates of bulk PBMCs were collected. A standard Ficoll-Paque protocol was used to isolate PBMCs from peripheral blood. RNA was extracted with TriZol from bulk PBMCs, CD4 and CD8 fractions, and dextramer-positive and dextramer-negative fractions. Reading the germline V gene gives CDR1 SGHTA and CDR2 FQGNSA. The CDR3, from cysteine to phenylalanine, totals 14 residues. Solely the CDR3 DNA is kept, with 42 bases framed from the first base. Trimming removed 0 bases from V and 2 bases from J, leaving 5 bases between the germline ends. This clonotype came up many times. What antigen it recognizes has not been identified. Within one base of it there is no much larger clone, and no base qualities were kept. Synthesis of TCR cDNA relied on 5'RACE template switching, a step that introduced a universal primer site along with unique molecular identifiers. Priming of cDNA synthesis was performed from both the TCR alpha and TCR beta constant segments. Library amplification involved two PCR steps, and the second step added sample barcodes and sequencing adapters. Sequencing of libraries was done on Illumina HiSeq 2500 (2x100 bp) or NovaSeq (2x150 bp). As for the authors' bioinformatics: MIGEC was used to demultiplex reads and collapse the reads into UMI consensus sequences, and MiXCR was used for V(D)J alignment. Vaccine-responding clonotypes were defined with edgeR using replicate PBMC samples, requiring FDR below 0.01 and a log2 fold change above 5 up to day 15. Each bulk clonotype was labeled CD4 or CD8 based on which sequenced repertoire, CD4 or CD8, contained the clonotype at higher abundance. Through fastp at Q25 and MiXCR, TCRdb rebuilt clones from the public reads, retaining in-frame beta chains. Each entry merges the rows of one CDR3 protein and shows their most common DNA and genes. The authors' filters were not applied to this entry. This sample has some 350,000 distinct CDR3 sequences in its table, and approximately 9% of those were observed once. Of the sample, under 20% falls within the top ten clones.

This chain is built from TRBV7-2 and TRBJ2-1; the D assignment is uncertain and may be TRBD1 or TRBD2, with 5 bases supporting each. Sequencing was performed on PBMCs, taken on the day of the first yellow fever vaccination. This receptor was identified in a man aged 18-30 years who received the YFV17D yellow fever vaccine. The CDR3 reads CASSLAGAYNEQFF. The DNA sequence is given as TGTGCCAGCAGCTTAGCGGGGGCCTACAATGAGCAGTTCTTC.